The 32 T cell receptor beta chains given below trace back to one sample, sequenced in a study of OX40 agonist ivuxolimab in advanced cancers. Clones were read by immunoSEQ multiplex PCR, and TCRdb kept only the in-frame ones, dropping some. The table has roughly 49,000 clones, roughly 86% seen once. The source was CD4+ or CD8+ T cells sorted from blood, collected in a trial of the OX40 agonist ivuxolimab. The receptors shown here come from an adult with an advanced solid tumor such as melanoma, head and neck, liver or kidney cancer.

J is TRBJ2-7 and V is TRBV7-8, with D possibly matching TRBD2 (6 bases). The V end was cut by 6 bases, the J end by 2 bases, with 11 bases between. This CDR3 is built from 13 residues. CDR1 is SGHVS and CDR2 is FQNEAQ in the germline V gene. The CDR3 nucleotides read TGTGCCAGCAGGCAGGCGGGGACCTACGAGCAGTACTTC. Its protein product is CASRQAGTYEQYF.

The chain couples TRBV6-5 to TRBJ2-7, with 10 bases matching TRBD2. This CDR3 spans 15 amino acids. J was trimmed by 7 bases and V by 5 bases; bases with no gene match: 11. CDR1 is MNHEY, CDR2 SVGAGI, per germline. The CDR3 loop reads CASSPSLAGEWEQYF. DNA of the CDR3: TGTGCCAGCAGTCCCTCCCTAGCGGGAGAATGGGAGCAGTACTTC.

The V call is TRBV5-4, the J call TRBJ1-1, with 7 positions matching TRBD1. The V gene end was trimmed by 4 bases and the J gene end by 4 bases; junction bases not matched to a gene: 10. The CDR3 has 15 amino acids. The germline CDR1 and CDR2 sequences are SGHNT and YYREEE (reference sequence). CDR3 bases: TGTGCCAGCAGCATGCCCCAGGGGGGCGGCACTGAAGCTTTCTTT. It codes for CASSMPQGGGTEAFF.

The gene calls are TRBV28 and TRBJ1-5; D gene uncertain. Germline V gives CDR1 MDHEN, CDR2 SYDVKM. The V and J ends lost 3 bases and 3 bases respectively, with 6 bases between them. This CDR3 has 13 residues. The CDR3 is CASSFPLNQPQHF. The CDR3 nucleotides are TGTGCCAGCAGTTTCCCACTCAATCAGCCCCAGCATTTT.

The chain combines TRBV5-3 with TRBJ2-1; TRBD2 aligns across 9 bases. TRBV5-3 carries the ORF label, with uncertain function. The junction had 9 bases not matched to a gene; V was cut back by 2 bases and J by 9 bases. The CDR3 loop spans 15 amino acids. CDR3 loop: CARSFAGGLAGEQFF. The CDR3 coding sequence is TGTGCCAGAAGCTTTGCGGGAGGGCTTGCCGGTGAGCAGTTCTTC.

The chain uses TRBV10-2 and TRBJ1-6; D might be TRBD1 (5 bases). V dropped 3 bases and J dropped 6 bases, with 12 bases sitting between them. CDR3 length equals 15 residues. The germline V gene encodes CDR1 WSHSY and CDR2 SAAADI. CDR3 sequence (DNA): TGCGCCAGCAGTGATCCGGGGACGCTTAATTCACCCCTCCACTTT. Its protein is CASSDPGTLNSPLHF.

This clone appeared a single time. The rearrangement links TRBV6-1 to TRBJ2-7; D unclear. Germline assignment: CDR1 MNHNS and CDR2 SASEGT. V was trimmed by 5 bases and J by 4 bases, leaving 15 bases between them. This CDR3 spans 14 amino acids. CDR3 sequence reads: CASSSGVSPYEQYF. For the CDR3, the DNA is TGTGCCAGCAGTTCGGGCGTTAGTCCATACGAGCAGTACTTC.

The chain recombines TRBV10-3 with TRBJ2-6; D unresolved. Trimming shortened V by 6 bases and J by 1 base, and 13 bases separated the two germline ends. The germline V gene has CDR1 ENHRY and CDR2 SYGVKD. The CDR3 loop spans 16 amino acids. CDR3 bases: TGTGCCATCAGAGACCATCTAAAATCTGGGGCCAACGTCCTGACTTTC. It specifies CAIRDHLKSGANVLTF.

The chain uses TRBV9 and TRBJ2-1; 13 bases match TRBD2. V was pared by 4 bases and J by 4 bases, with 2 bases of the junction left unmatched. Germline V gene lookup returns CDR1 SGDLS and CDR2 YYNGEE. The CDR3 has 15 residues. This CDR3 is CASSLTSGRYNEQFF. The CDR3 DNA reads as TGTGCCAGCAGCCTGACTAGCGGGAGGTACAATGAGCAGTTCTTC.

The chain couples TRBV11-1 to TRBJ2-7; 7 bases are a match to TRBD1. CDR3 size: 13 residues. Germline V gene data show CDR1 as SGHAT and CDR2 as FQDESV (reference sequence). V gave up 5 bases and J gave up 2 bases; unmatched junction bases: 3. CDR3 sequence: CASSPTGPYEQYF. CDR3 nucleotide sequence: TGTGCCAGCAGCCCGACAGGGCCCTACGAGCAGTACTTC.

V is TRBV9 and J is TRBJ1-6, with 7 bases that match TRBD1. CDR1 SGDLS and CDR2 YYNGEE come from the germline V gene. The CDR3 is made up of 13 amino acids. The V segment lost 3 bases and the J segment 10 bases; nucleotides outside the gene matches: 4. The CDR3 coding sequence is TGTGCCAGCAGCGAGACAGGGAAATCACCCCTCCACTTT. This encodes CASSETGKSPLHF.

The chain is built from TRBV10-3 and TRBJ2-5; D remains unclear. The CDR3 has 11 amino acids. Germline V gene data show CDR1 as ENHRY and CDR2 as SYGVKD. Deletions cut 4 bases from V and 1 base from J, with 1 base between. CDR3 nucleotide sequence: TGTGCCATCAGTGCCCAAGAGACCCAGTACTTC. Its protein product is CAISAQETQYF.

The chain is built from TRBV28 and TRBJ2-7, with no clear D. Trimming shortened V by 3 bases and J by 7 bases, and 7 bases separated the two germline ends. CDR1 and CDR2 (germline): MDHEN, SYDVKM. The CDR3 extends over 11 amino acids. The CDR3 DNA follows: TGTGCCAGCAGTTTCGGCTGGGAGCAGTACTTC. Amino acid sequence: CASSFGWEQYF.

The V call is TRBV5-5, the J call TRBJ2-5, with D unclear. The CDR3 covers 16 residues. Trimming removed 1 base at V and 2 bases at J, with 15 bases between. CDR1 is SGHKS and CDR2 is YYEKEE in the germline V gene (reference sequence). The CDR3 DNA reads as TGTGCCAGCAGCTTGTTGTCGCGGAGCCAGCAAGAGACCCAGTACTTC. Translated: CASSLLSRSQQETQYF. Full variable domain (rest looked up from reference TRBV5-5 and TRBJ2-5): DAGVTQSPTHLIKTRGQQVTLRCSPISGHKSVSWYQQVLGQGPQFIFQYYEKEERGRGNFPDRFSARQFPNYSSELNVNALLLGDSALYLCASSLLSRSQQETQYFGPGTRLLVL.

V and J are TRBV2 and TRBJ2-3; tentative D call: TRBD2 (6 bases). Germline loops: CDR1 SNHLY, CDR2 FYNNEI. The CDR3 sequence is 17 residues long. Trimming cost V 6 bases and J 1 base, with 20 bases left between them. The CDR3 is CASSGGLGTRGTDTQYF. For the CDR3, the DNA is TGTGCCAGCAGCGGGGGACTTGGGACCCGAGGCACAGATACGCAGTATTTT.

Regarding this clone: One junction end does not reproduce the germline sequence, and a read error may be involved. The chain recombines TRBV6-1 with TRBJ2-5; D is unresolved. This CDR3 contains 13 residues. Germline loops: CDR1 MNHNS, CDR2 SASEGT. DNA for the CDR3: TGTGCCAGCAGCGAAGAAAGAGAAGAGACCCAGTACTTC. Translated, it gives CASSEEREETQYF.

The chain has TRBV11-2 and TRBJ2-7; D is unresolved. Trimming took 2 bases from V and 2 from J, leaving 7 bases between them. There are 13 residues in the CDR3. Germline CDR1 and CDR2: SGHAT and FQNNGV. CDR3 DNA sequence: TGTGCCAGCAGCTTATACTCCGCCTACGAGCAGTACTTC. Residues: CASSLYSAYEQYF. Full variable domain (outside the CDR3, taken from reference TRBV11-2 and TRBJ2-7): EAGVAQSPRYKIIEKRQSVAFWCNPISGHATLYWYQQILGQGPKLLIQFQNNGVVDDSQLPKDRFSAERLKGVDSTLKIQPAKLEDSAVYLCASSLYSAYEQYFGPGTRLTVT.

V usage is TRBV2 and J usage is TRBJ1-2; 11 bases are a match to TRBD1. V gave up 1 base and J gave up 7 bases; unmatched junction bases: 5. The CDR3 is 15 amino acids. Germline V gene lookup returns CDR1 SNHLY and CDR2 FYNNEI. The CDR3 loop reads CASSEVHGTGGGYTF. Written as DNA, the CDR3 is TGTGCCAGCAGTGAAGTGCATGGGACAGGGGGTGGCTACACCTTC.

In this sample, this clone turned up once. The chain is built from TRBV5-1 and TRBJ1-3, with D perhaps matching TRBD1 (5 bases). The germline gives CDR1 SGHRS, CDR2 YFSETQ. The CDR3 sequence is 14 residues long. Trimming pared 4 bases from V and 0 bases from J, leaving 8 bases between. The CDR3 region has the DNA TGCGCCAGCAGCCGGGACTTCTCTGGAAACACCATATATTTT. The encoded protein is CASSRDFSGNTIYF.

The chain employs TRBV10-3 and TRBJ2-7; 8 bases fit TRBD1. Germline V gives CDR1 ENHRY, CDR2 SYGVKD. The CDR3 is made up of 16 amino acids. V gave up 3 bases and J gave up 0 bases; unmatched junction bases: 7. In DNA form, the CDR3 reads TGTGCCATCAGTGATTACGGACAGGGCCGCTCCTACGAGCAGTACTTC. Translated, it gives CAISDYGQGRSYEQYF.

This chain uses TRBV28 with TRBJ1-3; D gene unclear. Germline CDR1 MDHEN, CDR2 SYDVKM. The CDR3 has 13 amino acids. V was clipped by 8 bases and J by 4 bases, with 12 bases between them. In DNA form, the CDR3 reads TGTGCCAGCGGTCGATTGTTGGGAAACACCATATATTTT. Amino acids: CASGRLLGNTIYF.

The rearrangement joins TRBV2 to TRBJ1-4, with D possibly TRBD1 on 5 matching bases. This CDR3 region has 16 residues. From germline, CDR1 is SNHLY and CDR2 FYNNEI. V was clipped by 7 bases and J by 7 bases, with 22 bases between them. DNA for the CDR3: TGTGCCAGCACTGGAGGCAGGCGGGCGAGGGGTGAAAAACTGTTTTTT. Its translation: CASTGGRRARGEKLFF.

The chain is built from TRBV27 and TRBJ2-3; D unclear. The CDR3 contains 12 residues. The V gene lost 5 bases and the J gene lost 6 bases, with 9 bases spanning the gap. The V gene's germline CDR1 is MNHEY and CDR2 SMNVEV (reference sequence). The CDR3 sequence is CASSQLGDTQYF. The CDR3 nucleotides read TGTGCCAGCAGTCAACTCGGGGATACGCAGTATTTT.

V and J are TRBV29-1 and TRBJ2-5; 13 nucleotides align to TRBD2. Germline CDR1 is SQVTM and CDR2 is ANQGSEA. CDR3 size: 15 residues. Losses at the gene ends were 6 bases for V and 3 bases for J; bases not matched to a gene: 7. The CDR3: CSVTTSGGTKETQYF. As DNA, the CDR3 is TGCAGCGTCACGACTAGCGGGGGGACCAAAGAGACCCAGTACTTC.

J is TRBJ2-7 and V is TRBV28; D remains ambiguous. Trimming shortened V by 8 bases and J by 0 bases, and 14 bases separated the two germline ends. This CDR3 spans 14 amino acids. Germline CDR1 is MDHEN and CDR2 is SYDVKM. The CDR3 spells CASRSGRLSYEQYF. The CDR3 coding sequence is TGTGCCAGCCGCTCGGGCCGACTCTCCTACGAGCAGTACTTC.

The chain employs TRBV19 and TRBJ2-2; D is unresolved. The V gene lost 3 bases and the J gene lost 4 bases, with 3 bases spanning the gap. The V gene's germline CDR1 is LNHDA and CDR2 SQIVND (reference sequence). The CDR3 extends over 12 amino acids. The CDR3 DNA reads TGTGCCAGTAGTATCCTCACCGGGGAGCTGTTTTTT. This translates into CASSILTGELFF.

The chain uses TRBV19 and TRBJ1-1, with D unresolved. The ends were cut back, 3 bases at V and 0 bases at J, with 11 bases in the middle. This CDR3 region has 15 residues. Germline CDR1 reads LNHDA; CDR2 reads SQIVND (reference sequence). The DNA for the CDR3 is TGTGCCAGTAGTATGGCCGGGAACATGAACACTGAAGCTTTCTTT. This encodes CASSMAGNMNTEAFF.

The V call is TRBV7-6, the J call TRBJ1-2; TRBD1 aligns across 10 bases. This CDR3 has 14 residues. Germline V gene data show CDR1 as SGHVS and CDR2 as FNYEAQ. The ends lost 4 bases at V and 6 bases at J; junction bases unmatched: 5. CDR3 nucleotides: TGTGCCAGCAGCTCTCCCGGGACAGGGGATGGCTACACCTTC. This gives the protein CASSSPGTGDGYTF.

This sequence joins TRBV19 and TRBJ2-1, with D uncertain. Germline values: CDR1 LNHDA, CDR2 SQIVND (reference sequence). The CDR3 consists of 14 residues. The V end was cut by 5 bases, the J end by 0 bases, with 8 bases between. This CDR3 is CASSFGHSYNEQFF. In nucleotides, the CDR3 is TGTGCCAGTAGTTTCGGTCACTCCTACAATGAGCAGTTCTTC. The entire variable domain, with the rest obtained from reference TRBV19 and TRBJ2-1, is as follows: DGGITQSPKYLFRKEGQNVTLSCEQNLNHDAMYWYRQDPGQGLRLIYYSQIVNDFQKGDIAEGYSVSREKKESFPLTVTSAQKNPTAFYLCASSFGHSYNEQFFGPGTRLTVL.

The chain has TRBV23-1 and TRBJ1-2; D perhaps matches TRBD1 (5 bases). TRBV23-1 qualifies as an ORF whose function is uncertain. The CDR3 has 12 amino acids. The V gene lost 10 bases and the J gene lost 4 bases, with 13 bases spanning the gap. The CDR3 region has the DNA TGCGCCACCCTGATAGGGACCTATGGCTACACCTTC. Protein product: CATLIGTYGYTF.

The chain uses TRBV20-1 and TRBJ2-3, with TRBD2 as a possible D gene (5 bases). The length of the CDR3 is 11 residues. Deletions cut 6 bases from V and 6 bases from J, with 10 bases between. Germline V gene data show CDR1 as DFQATT and CDR2 as SNEGSKA (reference sequence). CDR3 protein: CSAPDLDTQYF. The CDR3 DNA follows: TGCAGTGCCCCGGACTTGGATACGCAGTATTTT.

The V and J genes are TRBV14 and TRBJ1-4; weak D call: TRBD1 (5 bases). Deletions cut 4 bases from V and 4 bases from J, with 22 bases between. The CDR3 covers 18 residues. The germline gives CDR1 SGHDN, CDR2 FVKESK. DNA of the CDR3: TGTGCCAGCAGCCGGACACCGACTTTTGGGGGAATTAATGAAAAACTGTTTTTT. Its protein is CASSRTPTFGGINEKLFF. Combining the CDR3 with reference TRBV14 and TRBJ1-4 gives the whole variable domain EAGVTQFPSHSVIEKGQTVTLRCDPISGHDNLYWYRRVMGKEIKFLLHFVKESKQDESGMPNNRFLAERTGGTYSTLKVQPAELEDSGVYFCASSRTPTFGGINEKLFFGSGTQLSVL.